The 21 T cell receptor beta chains presented below share a single source sample, sequenced in a study of shared clonotypes between healthy human individuals (dated by TCRdb to the early 2020s). Libraries were built with the immunoSEQ multiplex PCR assay. This immuneACCESS table, as held by TCRdb, lists in-frame sequences with V and J called but not all clones. Of the missing ones, under half trace to an unresolved V gene in checked studies; the others have no known cause. The sample table holds around 1.9 million clones, of which 93% were seen once. The ten largest clonotypes hold around 1.7% of the sample. CD8 naive samples were CD45RO-negative cells positively selected for CCR7, giving a CD45RA+CCR7+ population that excluded TemRA cells. The sample consisted of naive CD8+ T cells from PBMCs. Read against the paper, the sample's cell subset or site label means: CD45RA+CCR7+. These receptors came from a man younger than 35 in good health. Some clones in this sample may be carry-over from other donors' samples.

As concerns this clone: In the same sample, other DNA sequences code for this CDR3. The chain joins TRBV18 to TRBJ2-7, with D unresolved. Germline-derived CDR1 and CDR2 are KGHSH and LQKENI. This CDR3 has 13 amino acids. Trimming removed 3 bases from V and 2 bases from J, with 8 bases in between. In DNA form, the CDR3 reads TGTGCCAGCTCACCCCCCCAGACCTACGAGCAGTACTTC. It codes for CASSPPQTYEQYF.

For this clone: Other DNA sequences in the sample encode the same CDR3. V is TRBV27 and J is TRBJ2-2, with D unclear. V dropped 6 bases and J dropped 1 base, with 3 bases sitting between them. Germline V gene lookup returns CDR1 MNHEY and CDR2 SMNVEV (reference sequence). The CDR3 has 12 residues. CDR3 sequence reads: CASRQNTGELFF. The CDR3 DNA sequence: TGTGCCAGCAGACAGAACACCGGGGAGCTGTTTTTT.

The chain is built from TRBV9 and TRBJ2-2; 7 nucleotides line up with TRBD1. Germline V gene lookup returns CDR1 SGDLS and CDR2 YYNGEE. The CDR3 consists of 16 residues. Trimming removed 5 bases from V and 8 bases from J; junction bases left unmatched: 15. This CDR3 is CASRASSGTAAGELFF. The DNA of the CDR3 is TGTGCCAGCAGAGCCAGTTCCGGGACAGCCGCGGGGGAGCTGTTTTTT.

The V and J genes are TRBV7-9 and TRBJ2-1; D might be TRBD1 (6 bases). The CDR3 length is 18 residues. V dropped 1 base and J dropped 1 base, with 17 bases sitting between them. CDR1 is SEHNR, CDR2 FQNEAQ, per germline (reference sequence). CDR3 sequence reads: CASSLGGRLRGSYNEQFF. The CDR3, as DNA: TGTGCCAGCAGCTTAGGAGGGAGACTCAGGGGATCCTACAATGAGCAGTTCTTC.

The gene calls are TRBV5-8 and TRBJ2-7; D tentatively fits TRBD1 or TRBD2 (5 bases each). From germline, CDR1 is SGHTS and CDR2 YDEGEE. The V end lost 5 bases, the J end lost 2 bases, and 14 bases lay between the germline ends. The CDR3 extends over 14 amino acids. The CDR3 protein is CASRQRDQTYEQYF. CDR3 coding DNA: TGTGCCAGCAGACAAAGGGACCAAACCTACGAGCAGTACTTC.

For this clone: The sample contains more than one DNA sequence encoding this CDR3. The CDR3 is CASSLDRTGELFF. The CDR3 nucleotides are TGTGCCAGCAGCTTAGATCGCACCGGGGAGCTGTTTTTT. The chain has TRBV7-9 and TRBJ2-2; D is ambiguous. Trimming took off 1 base at V and 4 bases at J, with 4 bases between the two ends. The germline V gene encodes CDR1 SEHNR and CDR2 FQNEAQ (reference sequence). The CDR3 covers 13 residues.

The V gene is TRBV13, the J gene TRBJ2-7; perhaps TRBD1 as D (6 bases). The CDR3 has 16 residues. CDR1 and CDR2 (germline): PRHDT, FYEKMQ (reference sequence). V was cut by 1 base and J by 0 bases, with 13 bases left in between. The CDR3 nucleotides are TGTGCCAGCAGCTTAGACTTACGGGACACCTCCTACGAGCAGTACTTC. This encodes CASSLDLRDTSYEQYF.

The chain combines TRBV7-8 with TRBJ1-2; D not resolved. V dropped 1 base and J dropped 9 bases, with 21 bases sitting between them. This CDR3 comprises 16 residues. Looked up from germline, CDR1 is SGHVS and CDR2 is FQNEAQ. CDR3 amino acids: CASSLVSLDGSVSYTF. CDR3 coding DNA: TGTGCCAGCAGCTTAGTGAGTCTCGACGGGTCGGTTAGCTACACCTTC.

J is TRBJ1-2 and V is TRBV15, with D unresolved. Germline V gene sequence: CDR1 LNHNV, CDR2 YYDKDF (reference sequence). V lost 1 base to trimming and J lost 4 bases, with 10 bases between them. This CDR3 is 14 amino acids long. The CDR3 nucleotides are TGTGCCACCAGCAGAGTCACGACCTCCTATGGCTACACCTTC. This encodes CATSRVTTSYGYTF.

The V call is TRBV27, the J call TRBJ2-7; no firm D call. Germline CDR1 and CDR2: MNHEY and SMNVEV (reference sequence). The CDR3 contains 15 residues. The V end lost 4 bases, the J end lost 0 bases, and 13 bases lay between the germline ends. The CDR3 nucleotides read TGTGCCAGCAGTTCTCCAGACTCGATCTCCTACGAGCAGTACTTC. This sequence encodes CASSSPDSISYEQYF.

The chain couples TRBV9 to TRBJ2-5, with 8 bases identical to TRBD2. Germline V gene sequence: CDR1 SGDLS, CDR2 YYNGEE. This CDR3 comprises 15 residues. After removal of 2 bases from V and 2 bases from J, the junction contained 5 bases not matched to a gene. CDR3 loop: CASSVSGGGQETQYF. The CDR3 DNA reads as TGTGCCAGCAGCGTTAGCGGCGGGGGGCAAGAGACCCAGTACTTC.

In the case of this clone: Other DNA sequences of this sample code for an identical CDR3. The chain employs TRBV7-9 and TRBJ2-7; 7 positions match TRBD1. After removal of 3 bases from V and 6 bases from J, the junction contained 2 bases not matched to a gene. There are 12 residues in the CDR3. Germline assignment: CDR1 SEHNR and CDR2 FQNEAQ (reference sequence). The CDR3 spells CASSFTGVEQYF. The DNA for the CDR3 is TGTGCCAGCAGCTTTACAGGGGTCGAGCAGTACTTC.

Regarding this clone: Other DNA sequences in this sample translate to the same CDR3. The chain recombines TRBV19 with TRBJ1-1, with D maybe TRBD1 (5 bases). Germline V CDR1 and CDR2: LNHDA, SQIVND (reference sequence). The CDR3 is 13 amino acids. Trimming cost V 5 bases and J 1 base, with 8 bases left between them. The CDR3 DNA reads as TGTGCCAGTAGTGGGCAGGGGAACACTGAAGCTTTCTTT. This codes for CASSGQGNTEAFF.

The V and J genes are TRBV9 and TRBJ2-6; the D gene is possibly TRBD2 (6 bases). The CDR3 covers 16 residues. Germline V gene lookup returns CDR1 SGDLS and CDR2 YYNGEE. V was cut by 10 bases and J by 1 base, with 18 bases left in between. The CDR3 here is CASRGGEESGANVLTF. As DNA, the CDR3 is TGTGCCTCAAGGGGCGGGGAAGAGTCTGGGGCCAACGTCCTGACTTTC. The variable domain in full, with the rest retrieved from reference TRBV9 and TRBJ2-6, is DSGVTQTPKHLITATGQRVTLRCSPRSGDLSVYWYQQSLDQGLQFLIQYYNGEERAKGNILERFSAQQFPDLHSELNLSSLELGDSALYFCASRGGEESGANVLTFGAGSRLTVL.

The CDR3 region has the DNA TGTGCCAGCAGCTGGCGGGAGTCCGGCTATGAGCAGTTCTTC. Translating it yields CASSWRESGYEQFF. J is TRBJ2-1 and V is TRBV7-7, with 7 bases aligning to TRBD2. This CDR3 is built from 14 residues. Losses at the gene ends were 4 bases for V and 8 bases for J; bases not matched to a gene: 8. The V gene's germline CDR1 is SSHAT and CDR2 FNYEAQ (reference sequence).

In regard to this clone: Other DNA sequences of this sample code for an identical CDR3. V gene TRBV4-3 combines with J gene TRBJ2-7; 8 positions match TRBD2. In germline, CDR1 is LGHNA, CDR2 YSLEER. CDR3 length: 13 residues. Trimming cost V 1 base and J 6 bases; bases outside gene matches: 2. Here the CDR3 reads CASSQGLASEQYF. The CDR3 DNA follows: TGCGCCAGCAGCCAAGGACTAGCGAGCGAGCAGTACTTC.

The genes are TRBV6-6 and TRBJ1-5; possibly TRBD1 for D (6 bases). Per the germline V gene, CDR1 is MNHNY and CDR2 is SVGAGI (reference sequence). With 1 base removed from V and 6 bases from J, the gap between germline ends came to 13 bases. The CDR3 covers 15 residues. The CDR3 DNA follows: TGTGCCAGCAGTTACTACCAGGGGTTGGGTCAGCCCCAGCATTTT. Its protein is CASSYYQGLGQPQHF.

The chain combines TRBV27 with TRBJ1-3; the D gene is possibly TRBD1 (6 bases). Germline CDR1 is MNHEY and CDR2 is SMNVEV (reference sequence). The CDR3 length is 14 residues. The V end lost 5 bases, the J end lost 6 bases, and 14 bases lay between the germline ends. CDR3 loop: CASSRRGVENTIYF. DNA for the CDR3: TGTGCCAGCAGTCGAAGGGGGGTGGAAAACACCATATATTTT.

The chain couples TRBV7-9 to TRBJ2-7, with 8 bases identical to TRBD1. The CDR3 length is 16 residues. The junction had 8 bases not matched to a gene; V was cut back by 1 base and J by 3 bases. Germline V lookup: CDR1 SEHNR, CDR2 FQNEAQ (reference sequence). The CDR3 DNA reads as TGTGCCAGCAGCTTAGGGGAACAGGGGGGTTTCTACGAGCAGTACTTC. This encodes CASSLGEQGGFYEQYF.

The chain links TRBV4-2 to TRBJ2-7; D uncertain. Germline CDR1 reads LGHNA; CDR2 reads YNFKEQ. Trimming removed 4 bases from V and 2 bases from J, with 12 bases in between. The CDR3 loop spans 14 amino acids. This CDR3 is CASSLGTLTYEQYF. DNA for the CDR3: TGTGCCAGCAGCCTAGGTACATTAACCTACGAGCAGTACTTC.

The chain carries TRBV7-9 and TRBJ1-1; 8 bases match TRBD1. CDR1 and CDR2 from the germline V gene are SEHNR and FQNEAQ (reference sequence). The trim removed 5 bases at V and 1 base at J, leaving 12 bases unmatched. This CDR3 spans 17 amino acids. Written as DNA, the CDR3 is TGTGCCAGCAGCCTAACGTCGGGACAGGCGAAGAACACTGAAGCTTTCTTT. It codes for CASSLTSGQAKNTEAFF. The full variable domain, completed using reference TRBV7-9 and TRBJ1-1, is DTGVSQNPRHKITKRGQNVTFRCDPISEHNRLYWYRQTLGQGPEFLTYFQNEAQLEKSRLLSDRFSAERPKGSFSTLEIQRTEQGDSAMYLCASSLTSGQAKNTEAFFGQGTRLTVV.